The rows below give T cell receptor beta chains drawn from one sample of a study of cytomegalovirus exposure and HLA in healthy donors. Only in-frame clones appear in the TCRdb table, and some are missing; sequencing was by immunoSEQ multiplex PCR. The sample has around 350,000 clones, around 86% seen once. Sequencing input: PBMCs. The receptors here all came from a woman younger than 30 in good health and CMV-seronegative. Each CDR3 is given with its conserved first and last residue. Each record gives: J gene, clone size, D gene, V gene, CDR3 protein, CDR3 DNA. D genes are given only for firm matches. For some rows the clone size is stated as once, few or many, or as a class when expanded; others skip it.

TRBJ2-1 | - | - | TRBV19 | CASSIRQGNYNEQFF | TGTGCCAGTAGTATACGTCAGGGAAACTACAATGAGCAGTTCTTC
TRBJ1-2 | - | TRBD1 | TRBV6-5 | CASRRDSNYGYTF | TGTGCCAGCAGGAGGGACAGCAACTATGGCTACACCTTC
TRBJ1-5 | - | - | TRBV19 | CASSENYSNQPQHF | TGTGCCAGTAGTGAGAATTATAGCAATCAGCCCCAGCATTTT
TRBJ1-1 | - | - | TRBV28 | CASTLIPRGSEAFF | TGTGCCAGCACCCTTATACCCAGGGGATCTGAAGCTTTCTTT
TRBJ2-7 | few | - | TRBV6-1 | CASSGRLWEQYF | TGTGCCAGCAGCGGCAGGCTCTGGGAGCAGTACTTC
TRBJ1-1 | - | - | TRBV6-5 | CASSPTGGVNTEAFF | TGTGCCAGCAGTCCTACGGGGGGGGTGAACACTGAAGCTTTCTTT
TRBJ2-2 | - | TRBD2 | TRBV5-1 | CASSPGTTLNTGELFF | TGCGCCAGCAGCCCTGGGACTACCTTAAACACCGGGGAGCTGTTTTTT
TRBJ2-1 | - | TRBD1 | TRBV5-5 | CASSLEDRVDEQFF | TGTGCCAGCAGCTTGGAGGACAGGGTGGATGAGCAGTTCTTC
TRBJ1-5 | - | TRBD1 | TRBV6-5 | CASSLGQSQPQHF | TGTGCCAGCAGTCTGGGACAGTCTCAGCCCCAGCATTTT
TRBJ1-1 | - | - | TRBV27 | CATLAGGTEAFF | TGTGCCACTCTGGCCGGGGGTACTGAAGCTTTCTTT
TRBJ2-3 | - | - | TRBV18 | CASSPRGGSTDTQYF | TGTGCCAGCTCACCACGCGGCGGTAGCACAGATACGCAGTATTTT
TRBJ2-5 | once | - | TRBV15 | CATSRAGGMKRETQYF | TGTGCCACCAGCAGAGCTGGGGGCATGAAGAGAGAGACCCAGTACTTC
TRBJ2-7 | - | TRBD1 | TRBV5-4 | CASSPTGFDEQYF | TGTGCCAGCAGCCCGACAGGGTTCGACGAGCAGTACTTC
TRBJ2-5 | - | TRBD2 | TRBV7-6 | CASSSNMGLPKETQYF | TGTGCCAGCAGCTCTAATATGGGACTACCTAAAGAGACCCAGTACTTC
TRBJ1-1 | - | - | TRBV5-1 | CASSLGPGVGTEAFF | TGCGCCAGCAGCTTGGGTCCGGGAGTGGGAACTGAAGCTTTCTTT
TRBJ2-1 | - | TRBD2 | TRBV9 | CASSQFTSGRNEQFF | TGTGCCAGCAGTCAATTTACTAGCGGGAGGAACGAGCAGTTCTTC
TRBJ2-1 | once | TRBD2 | TRBV30 | CAWSVGRRGDREFF | TGTGCCTGGAGTGTCGGTCGGCGGGGGGACCGGGAGTTCTTC
TRBJ1-3 | once | - | TRBV4-1 | CASSREGGPGNTIYF | TGCGCCAGCAGCCGGGAGGGGGGGCCTGGAAACACCATATATTTT
TRBJ2-4 | - | TRBD2 | TRBV6-5 | CASRPAGEKNIQYF | TGTGCCAGCAGGCCTGCGGGAGAGAAAAACATTCAGTACTTC
TRBJ2-3 | few | TRBD2 | TRBV6-1 | CASRGGLADTDTQYF | TGTGCCAGCAGGGGGGGACTAGCGGACACAGATACGCAGTATTTT
TRBJ2-5 | - | TRBD2 | TRBV30 | CAWSHGTSGQETQYF | TGTGCCTGGAGTCACGGAACTAGCGGACAAGAGACCCAGTACTTC
TRBJ1-1 | - | TRBD1 | TRBV6-1 | CASSVGPGTGATEAFF | TGTGCCAGCAGTGTTGGACCCGGGACAGGGGCCACTGAAGCTTTCTTT
TRBJ2-5 | - | - | TRBV4-1 | CASSQEGGGRGIGAQYF | TGCGCCAGCAGCCAAGAAGGGGGAGGCAGGGGGATAGGGGCCCAGTACTTC
TRBJ1-2 | - | TRBD1 | TRBV5-1 | CASSFGQGDYGYTF | TGCGCCAGCAGCTTCGGACAGGGTGACTATGGCTACACCTTC
TRBJ1-1 | - | - | TRBV25-1 | CASRGTGMNTEAFF | TGTGCCAGCAGAGGAACAGGCATGAACACTGAAGCTTTCTTT
TRBJ2-2 | - | TRBD2 | TRBV7-8 | CASRGGNTGELFF | TGTGCCAGCCGCGGGGGGAACACCGGGGAGCTGTTTTTT
TRBJ1-1 | - | - | TRBV15 | CATSREPGNTEAFF | TGTGCCACCAGCAGGGAACCGGGAAACACTGAAGCTTTCTTT
TRBJ1-1 | - | - | TRBV6-1 | CASSVPTGTEAFF | TGTGCCAGCAGTGTCCCAACAGGGACTGAAGCTTTCTTT
TRBJ2-1 | - | - | TRBV15 | CATSRDRGAGISYNEQFF | TGTGCCACCAGCAGAGATCGCGGGGCAGGGATATCGTACAATGAGCAGTTCTTC
TRBJ2-1 | - | - | TRBV2 | CASSSPLERSNEQFF | TGTGCCAGCAGTTCACCCCTAGAGCGGAGCAATGAGCAGTTCTTC
TRBJ2-1 | - | - | TRBV2 | CASSEDAGSSYNEQFF | TGTGCCAGCAGTGAGGACGCGGGGTCCTCCTACAATGAGCAGTTCTTC
TRBJ2-7 | - | - | TRBV7-9 | CASRRDTHYEQYF | TGTGCCAGCAGGAGGGACACCCATTACGAGCAGTACTTC
TRBJ1-2 | few | - | TRBV29-1 | CSVEDHRSFDGYTF | TGCAGCGTTGAAGATCACAGAAGCTTCGATGGCTACACCTTC
TRBJ2-2 | - | - | TRBV6-5 | CASSYGRPSYTGELFF | TGTGCCAGCAGTTACGGCAGGCCTTCGTACACCGGGGAGCTGTTTTTT
TRBJ2-7 | few | - | TRBV6-1 | CASTPRGLYEQYF | TGTGCCAGCACTCCTAGGGGGTTGTACGAGCAGTACTTC
TRBJ2-7 | once | - | TRBV21-1 | CASSKTSGVPLPEYF | TGTGCCAGCAGCAAGACTAGCGGGGTACCTCTACCGGAGTACTTC
TRBJ2-7 | - | TRBD2 | TRBV6-1 | CASSEGLAFSYEQYF | TGTGCCAGCAGTGAAGGACTAGCGTTCTCCTACGAGCAGTACTTC
TRBJ2-3 | once | - | TRBV7-6 | CASSLTRGPGTDTQYF | TGTGCCAGCAGCCTCACACGTGGGCCGGGCACAGATACGCAGTATTTT
TRBJ2-2 | - | TRBD2 | TRBV28 | CASSLASGGEGELFF | TGTGCCAGCAGTTTGGCTAGCGGGGGAGAAGGGGAGCTGTTTTTT
TRBJ2-7 | - | - | TRBV28 | CASSFPAPAGGNYEQYF | TGTGCCAGCAGTTTCCCCGCCCCGGCAGGCGGGAACTACGAGCAGTACTTC